This section outlines one T cell receptor (beta chain) sequence together with its context. What it binds is unknown. The time point is: cycle 4 day 1 (C4D1), after five to seven weeks of nivolumab. Exposure to brentuximab vedotin varied, and each patient had relapsed following autologous stem cell transplantation. These data are taken from a study of PD-1 blockade in classical Hodgkin lymphoma. Regarding the study as a whole: The CD4+ diversity rise by C4D1 was clearest in complete responders. After ASCT, patients who started nivolumab under 1 year later were excluded. Before treatment, complete responders showed about the same diversity as newly diagnosed patients.

There are 15 residues in the CDR3. Unmatched junction bases numbered 4, after V lost 4 bases and J lost 6 bases. CDR1 and CDR2 (germline): ENHRY, SYGVKD. The data were produced by immunoSEQ multiplex PCR, yet TCRdb's version contains in-frame clones alone and is incomplete. The repertoire holds tens of thousands of clones, about three quarters seen once, with roughly 9.2% in the top ten. The sample was peripheral blood mononuclear cells (PBMCs), taken before the fourth cycle of nivolumab. This TCR derives from a human donor with classical Hodgkin lymphoma. This chain links TRBV10-3 with TRBJ2-1; TRBD2 matches at 12 bases. CDR3 protein: CAISGTSGGTNEQFF. DNA of the CDR3: TGTGCCATCAGTGGTACTAGCGGGGGGACCAATGAGCAGTTCTTC.